The 15 T cell receptor beta chains below all came from one sample that was sequenced in a study of blood T cell repertoires in COVID-19. The table came from immunoSEQ multiplex PCR; TCRdb's copy has only in-frame clones and leaves some out. The repertoire holds a few hundred thousand clones, over 75% seen once, with 2.2% in the top ten. The sequenced sample was PBMCs or T cells enriched from blood (not recorded which). The receptors derive from a man aged 30-40 years who had recovered from COVID-19.

The genes are TRBV7-3 and TRBJ2-3, with unresolved D. Trimming stripped 1 base from V and 2 bases from J, with 7 bases between. There are 14 residues in the CDR3. The germline V gene encodes CDR1 SGHTA and CDR2 FQGTGA. The CDR3 loop reads CASSLMATTDTQYF. The CDR3, as DNA: TGTGCCAGCAGCTTAATGGCCACCACAGATACGCAGTATTTT.

The chain recombines TRBV6-1 with TRBJ2-2; no definite D call. The CDR3 has 15 amino acids. Germline CDR1 is MNHNS and CDR2 is SASEGT. The V end was cut by 2 bases, the J end by 6 bases, with 13 bases between. CDR3 sequence (DNA): TGTGCCAGCAGTGAAATGGGCGACACTCCCGGGGAGCTGTTTTTT. It codes for CASSEMGDTPGELFF.

The chain combines TRBV18 with TRBJ1-3; D is unclear. Germline values: CDR1 KGHSH, CDR2 LQKENI. This CDR3 has 16 amino acids. V gave up 2 bases and J gave up 4 bases, with 15 bases separating them. CDR3: CASSPKNDPRGNTIYF. As DNA, the CDR3 is TGTGCCAGCTCACCAAAAAATGACCCGCGGGGAAACACCATATATTTT.

The chain is built from TRBV30 and TRBJ1-1; D is possibly TRBD1 (6 bases). The CDR3 totals 14 residues. The germline CDR1 and CDR2 sequences are GTSNPN and SVGIG (reference sequence). The V end was cut by 5 bases, the J end by 0 bases, with 13 bases between. This chain's CDR3 is CAWDEGVLNTEAFF. In DNA, the CDR3 is TGTGCCTGGGATGAGGGGGTATTGAACACTGAAGCTTTCTTT. Full variable domain (missing parts from reference TRBV30 and TRBJ1-1): SQTIHQWPATLVQPVGSPLSLECTVEGTSNPNLYWYRQAAGRGLQLLFYSVGIGQISSEVPQNLSASRPQDRQFILSSKKLLLSDSGFYLCAWDEGVLNTEAFFGQGTRLTVV.

This clone was counted a single time. This chain connects TRBV18 to TRBJ2-7, with 12 nucleotides matching TRBD2. The CDR3 extends over 15 amino acids. Germline CDR1 reads KGHSH; CDR2 reads LQKENI. V trimming: 3 bases; J trimming: 4 bases; junction bases outside the gene matches: 4. As DNA, the CDR3 is TGTGCCAGCTCACCTGGACTAGCGGGGAGTTACGAGCAGTACTTC. Translated: CASSPGLAGSYEQYF.

J is TRBJ1-3 and V is TRBV3-1 (or the pseudogene TRBV3-2), with 7 bases lining up with TRBD1. Unmatched junction bases numbered 9, after V lost 4 bases and J lost 3 bases. Germline V CDR1 and CDR2: LGHDT, YNNKEL (reference sequence). The CDR3 has 16 residues. CDR3 sequence (DNA): TGTGCCAGCAGCCTTAGGGGGCCCTTGGGTGGAAACACCATATATTTT. Its translation is CASSLRGPLGGNTIYF.

This clone was detected ten times or more. The chain links TRBV6-4 to TRBJ2-3; D unresolved. Between the trimmed V and J ends, which lost 0 bases and 6 bases, there was a span of 7 bases. The germline CDR1 and CDR2 sequences are MRHNA and SNTAGT. This CDR3 spans 13 amino acids. The CDR3 loop reads CASSDSFGDTQYF. As DNA, the CDR3 is TGTGCCAGCAGTGACTCGTTCGGGGATACGCAGTATTTT.

The V and J genes are TRBV7-9 and TRBJ1-2; D is undetermined. There are 12 residues in the CDR3. Germline values: CDR1 SEHNR, CDR2 FQNEAQ (reference sequence). Trimming removed 5 bases from V and 5 bases from J, with 9 bases in between. In DNA form, the CDR3 reads TGTGCCAGCAGCCCGACGGGATATGGCTACACCTTC. The encoded protein is CASSPTGYGYTF.

The gene calls are TRBV24-1 and TRBJ1-2, with TRBD1 matching 8 bases. Trimming at V came to 7 bases and at J to 8 bases, leaving 11 bases not matched to a gene. The CDR3 is 14 amino acids. Looked up from germline, CDR1 is KGHDR and CDR2 is SFDVKD. For the CDR3, the DNA is TGTGCCACCAGCCGGACAGGGCCTTCTTCCGGCTACACCTTC. Translated: CATSRTGPSSGYTF.

This chain links TRBV19 with TRBJ2-5, with D possibly being TRBD1 (5 bases). V was trimmed by 3 bases and J by 1 base, leaving 9 bases between them. The CDR3 totals 14 residues. Germline V gene sequence: CDR1 LNHDA, CDR2 SQIVND (reference sequence). Here the CDR3 DNA reads TGTGCCAGTAGTATGCGTCAGGGCCAAGAGACCCAGTACTTC. It encodes CASSMRQGQETQYF.

This chain links TRBV19 with TRBJ2-3, with D possibly being TRBD1 (6 bases). The V end lost 4 bases, the J end lost 2 bases, and 16 bases lay between the germline ends. Germline lookup yields CDR1 LNHDA and CDR2 SQIVND (reference sequence). The CDR3 extends over 16 amino acids. The CDR3 region is CASSTPGVGSTDTQYF. The CDR3 nucleotides read TGTGCCAGTAGTACCCCAGGGGTGGGGTCCACAGATACGCAGTATTTT.

The chain combines TRBV30 with TRBJ1-2, with 8 bases fitting TRBD1. This CDR3 comprises 15 residues. V lost 3 bases to trimming and J lost 3 bases; unmatched junction nucleotides: 9. CDR1 and CDR2 (germline): GTSNPN, SVGIG (reference sequence). The CDR3 spells CAWRDNHRGDYGYTF. The CDR3 DNA reads as TGTGCCTGGAGAGACAACCACAGGGGGGACTATGGCTACACCTTC.

The gene calls are TRBV7-9 and TRBJ1-2; D ambiguous. With 5 bases removed from V and 4 bases from J, the gap between germline ends came to 8 bases. CDR3 length equals 12 residues. CDR1 is SEHNR and CDR2 is FQNEAQ in the germline V gene (reference sequence). The CDR3 nucleotides are TGTGCCAGCAGCACAGAGACCTATGGCTACACCTTC. Translated, it gives CASSTETYGYTF.

As regards this clone: A much larger clone differs by one base, so this may be a read error. The chain joins TRBV5-1 to TRBJ1-1; 8 bases line up with TRBD1. The V and J ends lost 5 bases and 1 base, in that order; junction bases with no gene match: 1. CDR1 and CDR2 from the germline V gene are SGHRS and YFSETQ. CDR3 size: 13 residues. The CDR3 sequence is CASRTGENTEAFF. The CDR3 coding sequence is TGCGCCAGCAGGACAGGGGAGAACACTGAAGCTTTCTTT.

The rearrangement links TRBV2 to TRBJ1-2; 7 bases line up with TRBD1. V dropped 10 bases and J dropped 7; count of bases not matched to a gene: 18. The CDR3 totals 15 residues. Germline V lookup: CDR1 SNHLY, CDR2 FYNNEI. The CDR3 region has the DNA TGTGCCAAACTACGGATCTTGGGCAGGGGGTCTGGCTACACCTTC. This encodes CAKLRILGRGSGYTF.